This T cell receptor beta chain was found in a study of blood T cells in healthy people across ages. Then a second PCR, running roughly 7 to 11 cycles, was carried out with a sample-barcoded 5' primer and a J-beta primer mix. TCRdb ran MiXCR on the 5' RACE reads and lists one entry per CDR3 protein. This table holds about 970,000 distinct CDR3 sequences, just over 50% found once. This receptor was identified in a woman in her sixties in good health. The sequenced material came from blood.

CDR3 DNA: TGTGCCAGCAGCTTACCGATAGGGAGCTCCTACGAGCAGTACTTC. Translating it yields CASSLPIGSSYEQYF. The chain recombines TRBV7-9 with TRBJ2-7; a weak D match, TRBD2 (5 bases). The CDR3 spans 15 residues. V was cut by 2 bases and J by 0 bases, with 11 bases left in between. Germline V lookup: CDR1 SEHNR, CDR2 FQNEAQ (reference sequence).